A selection of T cell receptor beta chains follows, all from one sample in a study of regulatory T cells in long-lasting Graves disease. TCRdb called the multiplex PCR reads again in MiXCR, with one record for every CDR3 protein. The sample yields approximately 440,000 distinct CDR3 sequences, about a quarter seen once. This specimen consisted of peripheral blood mononuclear cells (PBMCs), obtained when the disease was refractory, from a patient treated with antithyroid drugs. These TCRs come from a female donor with Graves disease. Each CDR3 is given with its conserved first and last residue. The order of the fields is V gene, J gene, D gene, clone size, CDR3 protein, CDR3 DNA. D genes are given only for firm matches. Not every row has a clone size; where given, it reads once, few, many or a size class.

v_call: TRBV6-1; j_call: TRBJ1-2; d_call: NA; clone_size: many; cdr3_aa: CASIGDGGYYGYTF; cdr3_nt: TGTGCCAGCATAGGGGACGGGGGATACTATGGCTACACCTTC
v_call: TRBV9; j_call: TRBJ1-2; d_call: NA; clone_size: NA; cdr3_aa: CASSAGRLNYGYTF; cdr3_nt: TGTGCCAGCAGCGCCGGAAGGCTCAACTATGGCTACACCTTC
v_call: TRBV28; j_call: TRBJ1-2; d_call: TRBD1; clone_size: NA; cdr3_aa: CASSDRTGANYGYTF; cdr3_nt: TGTGCCAGCAGTGATAGGACAGGGGCTAACTATGGCTACACCTTC
v_call: TRBV10-3; j_call: TRBJ1-2; d_call: NA; clone_size: many; cdr3_aa: CAISQNEGDSRGYTF; cdr3_nt: TGTGCCATCAGTCAAAACGAGGGGGATTCTCGTGGCTACACCTTC
v_call: TRBV11-2; j_call: TRBJ2-1; d_call: TRBD2; clone_size: NA; cdr3_aa: CASSLDKTSGRHEQFF; cdr3_nt: TGTGCCAGCAGCTTAGACAAGACTAGCGGGAGACATGAGCAGTTCTTC
v_call: TRBV5-1; j_call: TRBJ1-2; d_call: NA; clone_size: NA; cdr3_aa: CASSLSQAGLNYGYTF; cdr3_nt: TGCGCCAGCAGCTTAAGTCAGGCCGGCCTTAACTATGGCTACACCTTC
v_call: TRBV7-2; j_call: TRBJ2-7; d_call: NA; clone_size: few; cdr3_aa: CASSLFEGIEQYF; cdr3_nt: TGTGCCAGCAGCTTATTTGAAGGGATTGAGCAGTACTTC
v_call: TRBV28; j_call: TRBJ2-7; d_call: TRBD2; clone_size: many; cdr3_aa: CASSLLAGASYEQYF; cdr3_nt: TGTGCCAGCAGTTTACTAGCGGGAGCCTCCTACGAGCAGTACTTC
v_call: TRBV19; j_call: TRBJ1-2; d_call: TRBD1; clone_size: NA; cdr3_aa: CASSDREYGYTF; cdr3_nt: TGTGCCAGTAGTGACAGGGAATATGGCTACACCTTC
v_call: TRBV2; j_call: TRBJ2-5; d_call: NA; clone_size: many; cdr3_aa: CASSQGLLKETQYF; cdr3_nt: TGTGCCAGCAGCCAGGGACTCCTCAAGGAGACCCAGTACTTC
v_call: TRBV28; j_call: TRBJ1-5; d_call: TRBD1; clone_size: many; cdr3_aa: CASSLGTGGPNQPQHF; cdr3_nt: TGTGCCAGCAGTTTAGGGACAGGGGGTCCAAATCAGCCCCAGCATTTT
v_call: TRBV29-1; j_call: TRBJ2-3; d_call: NA; clone_size: NA; cdr3_aa: CSLSSTDTQYF; cdr3_nt: TGCAGCCTATCTAGCACAGATACGCAGTATTTT
v_call: TRBV6-1; j_call: TRBJ1-4; d_call: NA; clone_size: many; cdr3_aa: CASTQAINLGDEKLFF; cdr3_nt: TGTGCCAGCACCCAGGCTATCAACCTCGGGGATGAAAAACTGTTTTTT
v_call: TRBV7-8; j_call: TRBJ2-7; d_call: TRBD2; clone_size: many; cdr3_aa: CASSHLGIAGDYEQYF; cdr3_nt: TGTGCCAGCAGCCACCTCGGAATAGCGGGAGACTACGAGCAGTACTTC
v_call: TRBV12-3/TRBV12-4; j_call: TRBJ1-2; d_call: NA; clone_size: many; cdr3_aa: CASSSTGRPSYGYTF; cdr3_nt: TGTGCCAGCAGTTCGACAGGCCGGCCATCCTATGGCTACACCTTC
v_call: TRBV12-3/TRBV12-4; j_call: TRBJ2-5; d_call: NA; clone_size: many; cdr3_aa: CASDSSAGKETQYF; cdr3_nt: TGTGCCAGCGACTCCTCAGCGGGTAAAGAGACCCAGTACTTC
v_call: TRBV18; j_call: TRBJ1-2; d_call: NA; clone_size: few; cdr3_aa: CASSQSLSANYGYTF; cdr3_nt: TGTGCCAGCTCCCAAAGCTTGAGTGCTAACTATGGCTACACCTTC
v_call: TRBV6-1; j_call: TRBJ1-1; d_call: NA; clone_size: few; cdr3_aa: CASNRLLGNTEAFF; cdr3_nt: TGTGCCAGCAATCGCCTTCTGGGGAACACTGAAGCTTTCTTT
v_call: TRBV29-1; j_call: TRBJ2-5; d_call: TRBD1; clone_size: few; cdr3_aa: CSVYRGETQYF; cdr3_nt: TGCAGCGTTTACAGGGGGGAGACCCAGTACTTC
v_call: TRBV20-1; j_call: TRBJ2-7; d_call: NA; clone_size: few; cdr3_aa: CSARGTVSYEQYF; cdr3_nt: TGCAGTGCTAGAGGGACAGTTTCGTACGAGCAGTACTTC
v_call: TRBV7-8; j_call: TRBJ1-1; d_call: NA; clone_size: many; cdr3_aa: CASSLRVGPADTEAFF; cdr3_nt: TGTGCCAGCAGCTTACGCGTTGGGCCGGCGGACACTGAAGCTTTCTTT
v_call: TRBV6-2/TRBV6-3; j_call: TRBJ1-1; d_call: TRBD1; clone_size: few; cdr3_aa: CASSEGTVTEAFF; cdr3_nt: TGTGCCAGCAGTGAAGGGACAGTCACTGAAGCTTTCTTT
v_call: TRBV5-1; j_call: TRBJ2-6; d_call: NA; clone_size: many; cdr3_aa: CASSLFQGTSSGANVLTF; cdr3_nt: TGCGCCAGCAGCTTGTTCCAGGGGACGTCCTCTGGGGCCAACGTCCTGACTTTC
v_call: TRBV2; j_call: TRBJ1-2; d_call: NA; clone_size: many; cdr3_aa: CASSENTNYGYTF; cdr3_nt: TGTGCCAGCAGTGAGAACACTAACTATGGCTACACCTTC
v_call: TRBV5-1; j_call: TRBJ1-2; d_call: TRBD1; clone_size: few; cdr3_aa: CASSLAGTGDGYTF; cdr3_nt: TGCGCCAGCAGCTTGGCCGGGACAGGGGACGGCTACACCTTC
v_call: TRBV29-1; j_call: TRBJ2-2; d_call: TRBD1; clone_size: NA; cdr3_aa: CSSRQGTGELFF; cdr3_nt: TGCAGCTCCCGACAGGGGACCGGGGAGCTGTTTTTT
v_call: TRBV6-1; j_call: TRBJ2-7; d_call: TRBD1; clone_size: many; cdr3_aa: CASSLRGDRGYEQYF; cdr3_nt: TGTGCCAGCAGCCTCCGAGGTGACAGGGGCTACGAGCAGTACTTC
v_call: TRBV9; j_call: TRBJ2-2; d_call: NA; clone_size: NA; cdr3_aa: CASSRNRDGGELFF; cdr3_nt: TGTGCCAGCAGCCGAAACAGGGACGGCGGGGAGCTGTTTTTT
v_call: TRBV19; j_call: TRBJ1-1; d_call: NA; clone_size: NA; cdr3_aa: CASSIGAVPTEAFF; cdr3_nt: TGTGCCAGTAGTATTGGGGCCGTCCCCACTGAAGCTTTCTTT